This passage covers 18 T cell receptor beta chains from one sample sequenced in a study of T cell responses to AZD1222 COVID-19 vaccine. Only in-frame clones appear in the TCRdb table, and some are missing; sequencing was by immunoSEQ multiplex PCR. The sample records around 83,000 clones, about 91% being singletons. Specimen: peripheral blood, collected on day 0 of AZD1222 vaccination. These receptors came from an adult in good health.

On this clone itself: The same CDR3 is also encoded by other DNA sequences in this sample. V usage is TRBV4-1 and J usage is TRBJ2-7, with 8 bases aligning to TRBD2. Looked up from germline, CDR1 is MGHRA and CDR2 is YSYEKL. J was trimmed by 3 bases and V by 2 bases; bases with no gene match: 0. The CDR3 has 13 residues. The CDR3 here is CASSQTSGYEQYF. The DNA of the CDR3 is TGCGCCAGCAGCCAAACTAGCGGCTACGAGCAGTACTTC.

The chain recombines TRBV7-6 with TRBJ2-7; the match to TRBD2 covers 10 bases. CDR1 SGHVS and CDR2 FNYEAQ come from the germline V gene. This CDR3 region has 15 residues. V gave up 3 bases and J gave up 6 bases; unmatched junction bases: 8. DNA for the CDR3: TGTGCCAGCAGCTTTACTAGCGGGACCCCCTCCGAGCAGTACTTC. Translated: CASSFTSGTPSEQYF.

The chain couples TRBV2 to TRBJ1-4; 7 bases align to TRBD1. V lost 6 bases and J lost 4; bases outside the gene matches: 2. Germline CDR1 reads SNHLY; CDR2 reads FYNNEI. This CDR3 contains 13 residues. CDR3 residues: CASSRGDNEKLFF. The CDR3 DNA reads TGTGCCAGCAGCAGGGGGGATAATGAAAAACTGTTTTTT.

This clone was counted a single time. The chain has TRBV7-6 and TRBJ2-1; 8 nucleotides match TRBD2. The CDR3 is 16 amino acids. The ends lost 8 bases at V and 4 bases at J; junction bases unmatched: 13. Germline V lookup: CDR1 SGHVS, CDR2 FNYEAQ. In nucleotides, the CDR3 is TGTGCCAGCGCGATTAACGCGGGAGGACAATACAATGAGCAGTTCTTC. Its protein is CASAINAGGQYNEQFF.

This clone was observed a few times. The V gene is TRBV7-2, the J gene TRBJ1-1; D perhaps matches TRBD1 (5 bases). CDR3 size: 15 residues. V dropped 5 bases and J dropped 9 bases, with 22 bases sitting between them. In germline, CDR1 is SGHTA, CDR2 FQGNSA. CDR3 bases: TGTGCCAGCAGCCCATTTCAGGGTAGAGCTCTTAAAGCTTTCTTT. Its translation: CASSPFQGRALKAFF.

J is TRBJ1-2 and V is TRBV19, with D hard to call. Trimming cost V 7 bases and J 7 bases, with 7 bases left between them. The CDR3 covers 10 residues. Looked up from germline, CDR1 is LNHDA and CDR2 is SQIVND (reference sequence). In nucleotides, the CDR3 is TGTGCCAGTAACGGCGGTGGCTACACCTTC. Translation gives CASNGGGYTF. The variable domain in full, completed from reference TRBV19 and TRBJ1-2, reads DGGITQSPKYLFRKEGQNVTLSCEQNLNHDAMYWYRQDPGQGLRLIYYSQIVNDFQKGDIAEGYSVSREKKESFPLTVTSAQKNPTAFYLCASNGGGYTFGSGTRLTVV.

The chain joins TRBV28 to TRBJ2-5; D is unclear. This CDR3 has 11 residues. Germline values: CDR1 MDHEN, CDR2 SYDVKM. Trimming left V 1 base short and J 4 bases short, with 1 base between. The CDR3 is CASSLSETQYF. DNA for the CDR3: TGTGCCAGCAGTTTATCAGAGACCCAGTACTTC.

V usage is TRBV7-6 and J usage is TRBJ1-3; no definite D call. CDR1 is SGHVS and CDR2 is FNYEAQ in the germline V gene. Between the trimmed V and J ends, which lost 2 bases and 2 bases, there was a span of 7 bases. The CDR3 runs to 14 residues. The CDR3 nucleotides are TGTGCCAGCAGCTTATTAGGGACTGGAAACACCATATATTTT. This gives the protein CASSLLGTGNTIYF.

V gene TRBV10-1 combines with J gene TRBJ2-1; 12 bases map to TRBD1. After removal of 6 bases from V and 5 bases from J, the junction contained 5 bases not matched to a gene. The CDR3 is 15 amino acids. Germline-derived CDR1 and CDR2 are WNHNN and SYGVQD (reference sequence). DNA for the CDR3: TGCGCCAGCAGCTACGGGACAGGGGGCCACAATGAGCAGTTCTTC. Protein sequence: CASSYGTGGHNEQFF.

The V and J genes are TRBV7-2 and TRBJ2-7, with 11 bases lining up with TRBD2. Germline V lookup: CDR1 SGHTA, CDR2 FQGNSA. V lost 5 bases to trimming and J lost 2 bases; unmatched junction nucleotides: 5. This CDR3 is 15 amino acids long. CDR3 in DNA: TGTGCCAGCAGCAAGACTAGCGGGACGACCTACGAGCAGTACTTC. It codes for CASSKTSGTTYEQYF.

This chain connects TRBV7-8 to TRBJ2-1; no reliable D call. The CDR3 has 12 amino acids. Germline CDR1 SGHVS, CDR2 FQNEAQ. V was clipped by 5 bases and J by 7 bases, with 9 bases between them. The CDR3 DNA sequence: TGTGCCAGCAGCCCCCAGGAGAATGAGCAGTTCTTC. This translates into CASSPQENEQFF.

This rearrangement joins TRBV28 to TRBJ1-4, with a weak D call TRBD1 (5 bases). CDR3 size: 15 residues. CDR1 MDHEN and CDR2 SYDVKM come from the germline V gene. Trimming stripped 2 bases from V and 5 bases from J, with 12 bases between. The CDR3 is CASSLTAGTNEKLFF. CDR3 DNA sequence: TGTGCCAGCAGTTTAACGGCGGGGACGAATGAAAAACTGTTTTTT.

The V call is TRBV7-2, the J call TRBJ1-2, with D unresolved. Trimming cost V 1 base and J 0 bases, with 6 bases left between them. The V gene's germline CDR1 is SGHTA and CDR2 FQGNSA. This CDR3 contains 14 residues. Written as DNA, the CDR3 is TGTGCCAGCAGCTTAGGGCGTTCTAACTATGGCTACACCTTC. Encoded protein: CASSLGRSNYGYTF.

This chain uses TRBV29-1 with TRBJ2-7, with unresolved D. Trimming took off 4 bases at V and 2 bases at J, with 9 bases between the two ends. The CDR3 has 12 residues. From germline, CDR1 is SQVTM and CDR2 ANQGSEA. Here the CDR3 reads CSVGTQTYEQYF. The CDR3 DNA is TGCAGCGTTGGAACGCAAACCTACGAGCAGTACTTC.

This clone was seen a single time. The V gene is TRBV10-3, the J gene TRBJ2-7, with 9 nucleotides matching TRBD1. J lost 3 bases, V lost 4 bases, and 10 bases had no gene match. This CDR3 has 16 amino acids. Germline-derived CDR1 and CDR2 are ENHRY and SYGVKD. The CDR3 DNA sequence: TGTGCCATCAGTGGTCCCCAGACAGGGGGGTTCTACGAGCAGTACTTC. Its translation is CAISGPQTGGFYEQYF.

As DNA, the CDR3 is TGTGCCAGCAGCGTCGAGGGAGAAAAGGTCCACGAGCAGTACTTC. Translating it yields CASSVEGEKVHEQYF. V usage is TRBV9 and J usage is TRBJ2-7; possibly TRBD2 for D (5 bases). CDR1 and CDR2 (germline): SGDLS, YYNGEE. The V end lost 2 bases, the J end lost 5 bases, and 17 bases lay between the germline ends. The CDR3 sequence is 15 residues long.

The V and J genes are TRBV3-1 (or the pseudogene TRBV3-2) and TRBJ2-7; the D is unclear. Germline V gives CDR1 LGHDT, CDR2 YNNKEL (reference sequence). The CDR3 contains 12 residues. Trimming left V 1 base short and J 4 bases short, with 5 bases between. This CDR3 reads CASSQGDYEQYF. The CDR3 nucleotides are TGTGCCAGCAGCCAAGGGGATTACGAGCAGTACTTC.

This rearrangement joins TRBV2 to TRBJ1-5, with a weak D call TRBD1 (5 bases). Trimming removed 1 base from V and 6 bases from J, with 10 bases in between. The germline V gene has CDR1 SNHLY and CDR2 FYNNEI. This CDR3 is built from 14 residues. The CDR3 sequence is CASSEEAGSQPQHF. The CDR3 DNA sequence: TGTGCCAGCAGTGAAGAGGCAGGGAGTCAGCCCCAGCATTTT.